These 22 T cell receptor beta chains came from one sample sequenced in a study of Graves' ophthalmopathy and Graves' hyperthyroidism (dated by TCRdb to the late 2010s). Sequencing was performed on an Illumina HiSeq 2000. For repertoire sequencing, the TCR beta CDR3 regions were amplified from RNA transcripts. The first round of RT-PCR was done with HTBI primers and the Qiagen OneStep RT-PCR kit, and was followed by a second round of multiplex PCR, then size selection and purification. TCRdb ran its own pipeline on the public reads, namely fastp trimming at Q25 and MiXCR clone calling, and kept in-frame beta chains. Here each entry gathers all rows of one CDR3 protein and keeps the most common genes and DNA. Within this sample are over a million distinct CDR3 sequences, with about two fifths of them counted one time only. The ten biggest clones cover around 10% of the sample. The sample consisted of peripheral blood or thyroid tissue (not recorded which). The receptors originated from an adult man with Graves' hyperthyroidism.

Remarks on this clonotype: This may arise from a read error, as a much more abundant clone is one base away. The chain joins TRBV10-3 to TRBJ1-1, with D perhaps TRBD1 (6 bases). There are 14 residues in the CDR3. V lost 7 bases and J 2 bases, leaving 14 bases between the germline ends. Germline assignment: CDR1 ENHRY and CDR2 SYGVKD. Here the CDR3 DNA reads TGTGCCATCACCACAGGGACCGATAACACTGAAGCTTTCTTT. It encodes CAITTGTDNTEAFF.

This clonotype appeared many times. V and J are TRBV7-9 and TRBJ1-4, with D hard to call. Germline CDR1 is SEHNR and CDR2 is FQNEAQ (reference sequence). CDR3 length: 15 amino acids. V dropped 3 bases and J dropped 6 bases, with 14 bases sitting between them. The CDR3 sequence: CASSFGSLGDEKLFF. In DNA, the CDR3 is TGTGCCAGCAGCTTTGGGTCCCTGGGAGATGAAAAACTGTTTTTT.

This clonotype was detected many times. V gene TRBV14 combines with J gene TRBJ1-5; D is undetermined. The germline CDR1 and CDR2 sequences are SGHDN and FVKESK. This CDR3 is built from 13 residues. V was shortened by 0 bases and J by 9 bases, with 9 bases between the two germline ends. In DNA form, the CDR3 reads TGTGCCAGCAGCCAAGATGCGAGGACGCCCCAGCATTTT. It yields the protein CASSQDARTPQHF.

The CDR3 nucleotides are TGCAGCGCAGAAGGGGAGAACACCGGGGAGCTGTTTTTT. Translated: CSAEGENTGELFF. The chain has TRBV29-1 and TRBJ2-2; D is possibly TRBD1 (5 bases). CDR1 and CDR2 from the germline V gene are SQVTM and ANQGSEA. The V and J ends lost 7 bases and 1 base respectively, with 10 bases between them. The CDR3 runs to 13 residues.

This clonotype has a count of ten or more. This chain joins TRBV20-1 and TRBJ1-2; D might be TRBD1 (6 bases). V was trimmed by 5 bases and J by 5 bases, leaving 9 bases between them. This CDR3 is built from 11 residues. Looked up from germline, CDR1 is DFQATT and CDR2 is SNEGSKA (reference sequence). The CDR3 here is CSADTGYGYTF. CDR3 nucleotide sequence: TGCAGTGCTGATACAGGGTATGGCTACACCTTC.

The chain links TRBV20-1 to TRBJ1-1; TRBD1 matches at 9 bases. This CDR3 is built from 16 residues. The J segment lost 1 base and the V segment lost 6 bases, leaving 12 bases of the junction unmatched. The V gene's germline CDR1 is DFQATT and CDR2 SNEGSKA (reference sequence). The CDR3 sequence is CSAIRGTGKPNTEAFF. Written as DNA, the CDR3 is TGCAGTGCCATTCGAGGGACAGGGAAACCGAACACTGAAGCTTTCTTT.

Comment on this clonotype: A clone one base away is much larger, so this may be a read error. V gene TRBV9 combines with J gene TRBJ1-1, with 7 bases fitting TRBD1. This CDR3 comprises 15 residues. The germline V gene has CDR1 SGDLS and CDR2 YYNGEE. V dropped 0 bases and J dropped 0; count of bases not matched to a gene: 2. This CDR3 is CASSVGDSMNTEAFF. The CDR3 DNA sequence: TGTGCCAGCAGCGTAGGGGACAGCATGAACACTGAAGCTTTCTTT.

The chain has TRBV24-1 and TRBJ1-1; maybe TRBD1 (6 bases). The ends were cut back, 8 bases at V and 4 bases at J, with 13 bases in the middle. CDR3 length equals 13 residues. Per germline, CDR1 KGHDR and CDR2 SFDVKD. CDR3 bases: TGTGCCACCAAGGGGGGCGCCGTCACTGAAGCTTTCTTT. Its protein product is CATKGGAVTEAFF.

A few counts support this clonotype. This chain uses TRBV7-3 with TRBJ1-2; possible D gene TRBD1, 6 bases. The CDR3 is 13 amino acids. V was clipped by 2 bases and J by 5 bases, with 9 bases between them. From germline, CDR1 is SGHTA and CDR2 FQGTGA. CDR3 DNA: TGTGCCAGCAGCTTATGGGGGCGATATGGCTACACCTTC. Translating gives CASSLWGRYGYTF.

In the case of this clonotype: A read error is likely, as this CDR3 ends without the conserved phenylalanine or tryptophan. The chain links TRBV7-9 to TRBJ2-7; 11 nucleotides align to TRBD2. V lost 2 bases to trimming and J lost 0 bases; unmatched junction nucleotides: 6. The CDR3 is 17 amino acids. Germline V gene data show CDR1 as SEHNR and CDR2 as FQNEAQ (reference sequence). The CDR3 sequence: CASSLRTSGGLSYEQYL. CDR3 bases: TGTGCCAGCAGCTTACGAACTAGCGGGGGCCTCTCCTACGAGCAGTACCTC.

The rearrangement joins TRBV10-3 to TRBJ1-6; maybe TRBD1 (5 bases). V was trimmed by 0 bases and J by 10 bases, leaving 16 bases between them. CDR1 and CDR2 (germline): ENHRY, SYGVKD. There are 16 residues in the CDR3. Here the CDR3 DNA reads TGTGCCATCAGTGAGTCAAGAAAGGGGTCTCAGTCACCCCTCCACTTT. It yields the protein CAISESRKGSQSPLHF.

This chain connects TRBV20-1 to TRBJ1-2, with D unclear. V was pared by 5 bases and J by 4 bases, with 23 bases between. This CDR3 spans 16 amino acids. Germline V lookup: CDR1 DFQATT, CDR2 SNEGSKA (reference sequence). The CDR3 loop is CSAGLGPRASAYGYTF. Here the CDR3 DNA reads TGCAGTGCTGGGCTCGGCCCTAGGGCAAGCGCCTATGGCTACACCTTC.

This chain uses TRBV15 with TRBJ1-4, with TRBD1 matching over 8 bases. This CDR3 is 16 amino acids long. CDR1 and CDR2 from the germline V gene are LNHNV and YYDKDF (reference sequence). Losses at the gene ends were 0 bases for V and 7 bases for J; bases not matched to a gene: 7. The CDR3 region has the DNA TGTGCCACCAGCAGAGAAATTACAGGGGGGAGTGAAAAACTGTTTTTT. Translation: CATSREITGGSEKLFF.

This clonotype has at least ten counts. The chain combines TRBV4-3 with TRBJ2-7, with no clear D. Deletions cut 1 base from V and 3 bases from J, with 13 bases between. This CDR3 comprises 15 residues. Germline CDR1 LGHNA, CDR2 YSLEER. The CDR3 sequence is CASSQAPTTNYEQYF. For the CDR3, the DNA is TGCGCCAGCAGCCAAGCCCCGACCACAAACTACGAGCAGTACTTC.

Concerning this clonotype: The junction departs from the called germline gene at one end, perhaps through a read error. This chain uses TRBV7-9 with TRBJ1-4; D not resolved. The CDR3 is 13 amino acids. CDR1 is SEHNR and CDR2 is FQNEAQ in the germline V gene (reference sequence). In DNA form, the CDR3 reads TGTGCCGGCAGCCAACCATTGAAGGGAAAACTGTTTTTT. As protein: CAGSQPLKGKLFF.

This clonotype was seen repeatedly, ten times or more. The rearrangement links TRBV4-1 to TRBJ1-6, with D maybe TRBD1 (5 bases). Trimming pared 1 base from V and 6 bases from J, leaving 7 bases between. CDR3 size: 14 residues. CDR1 MGHRA and CDR2 YSYEKL come from the germline V gene. The CDR3 DNA is TGCGCCAGCAGCCAAGGACAGAGTAATTCACCCCTCCACTTT. Its translation is CASSQGQSNSPLHF.

Turning to this clonotype: This clone may be a read error of a much larger clone one base away. J is TRBJ1-5 and V is TRBV2, with D unresolved. Germline V gives CDR1 SNHLY, CDR2 FYNNEI. V lost 3 bases, J lost 7 bases, and 13 bases lay in between. CDR3 length equals 14 residues. This CDR3 is CASSDRRVGQPQHF. As DNA, the CDR3 is TGTGCCAGCAGTGACCGGAGGGTGGGGCAGCCCCAGCATTTT.

The chain joins TRBV7-2 to TRBJ2-5; possibly TRBD1 for D (5 bases). The CDR3 has 16 residues. V was pared by 1 base and J by 5 bases, with 17 bases between. Germline CDR1 and CDR2: SGHTA and FQGNSA. CDR3 sequence reads: CASSLVQAGILETQYF. The CDR3 nucleotides read TGTGCCAGCAGCTTAGTTCAGGCAGGGATTTTGGAGACCCAGTACTTC. The full variable domain, completed using reference TRBV7-2 and TRBJ2-5, is GAGVSQSPSNKVTEKGKDVELRCDPISGHTALYWYRQSLGQGLEFLIYFQGNSAPDKSGLPSDRFSAERTGGSVSTLTIQRTQQEDSAVYLCASSLVQAGILETQYFGPGTRLLVL.

The V call is TRBV10-3, the J call TRBJ2-5; no firm D call. With 7 bases removed from V and 4 bases from J, the gap between germline ends came to 10 bases. Per germline, CDR1 ENHRY and CDR2 SYGVKD. The length of the CDR3 is 12 residues. Here the CDR3 DNA reads TGTGCCATCAACCGCCTACGAGAGACCCAGTACTTC. It translates to CAINRLRETQYF.

The V call is TRBV10-3, the J call TRBJ2-7; 11 nucleotides align to TRBD2. V dropped 4 bases and J dropped 4; count of bases not matched to a gene: 12. Looked up from germline, CDR1 is ENHRY and CDR2 is SYGVKD. The CDR3 is 17 amino acids. CDR3 nucleotide sequence: TGTGCCATCAGTGCTAGAGGGGGACTAGCGGACCCATACGAGCAGTACTTC. Protein sequence: CAISARGGLADPYEQYF.

The genes are TRBV10-3 and TRBJ2-5, with 9 bases aligning to TRBD2. The germline V gene has CDR1 ENHRY and CDR2 SYGVKD. V lost 11 bases to trimming and J lost 4 bases; unmatched junction nucleotides: 14. The CDR3 extends over 15 amino acids. CDR3 protein: CASGGGTSIPETQYF. CDR3 nucleotide sequence: TGTGCCTCGGGGGGGGGGACTAGCATCCCAGAGACCCAGTACTTC.

J is TRBJ2-3 and V is TRBV7-9, with a tentative D call TRBD2 (6 bases). The CDR3 runs 14 residues. Trimming shortened V by 4 bases and J by 4 bases, and 12 bases separated the two germline ends. Germline CDR1 is SEHNR and CDR2 is FQNEAQ (reference sequence). Written as DNA, the CDR3 is TGTGCCAGCAGCTCCTGGGACTCACCAGATACGCAGTATTTT. Amino acids: CASSSWDSPDTQYF.